These 18 T cell receptor beta chains were sequenced from one sample in a study of shared clonotypes between healthy human individuals. Some clones are missing from TCRdb's copy, which holds only in-frame ones; the method was immunoSEQ multiplex PCR. Here the sample spans about 480,000 clones, more than 65% being singletons. Sequenced input: PBMCs. The receptors here all came from a woman aged 40 to 50 in good health. Some clones in this sample may be carry-over from other donors' samples.

V usage is TRBV5-1 and J usage is TRBJ1-1, with TRBD1 matching 9 bases. Losses at the gene ends were 5 bases for V and 1 base for J; bases not matched to a gene: 9. This CDR3 spans 16 amino acids. The V gene's germline CDR1 is SGHRS and CDR2 YFSETQ. The CDR3 reads CASRMTMGQGNTEAFF. CDR3 nucleotides: TGCGCCAGCAGAATGACGATGGGACAGGGGAACACTGAAGCTTTCTTT.

This chain connects TRBV12-1 to TRBJ2-7; TRBD2 is taken as the D call from the table, unchecked against the DNA. TRBV12-1 is given as a pseudogene. This CDR3 has 19 amino acids. The CDR3 DNA reads TGTGCCAGCAGCTTTGCTCAGGGGGATACTAGCGGGAGTCCCTACGAGCAGTACTTC. This translates into CASSFAQGDTSGSPYEQYF.

The chain joins TRBV6-1 to TRBJ1-2; the D gene is possibly TRBD1 (6 bases). This CDR3 has 13 residues. Germline CDR1 reads MNHNS; CDR2 reads SASEGT. Trimming left V 2 bases short and J 4 bases short, with 8 bases between. CDR3 residues: CASSEQQGYGYTF. CDR3 DNA: TGTGCCAGCAGTGAACAACAGGGCTATGGCTACACCTTC.

The chain combines TRBV29-1 with TRBJ1-4; D remains ambiguous. The CDR3 spans 12 residues. Trimming cost V 6 bases and J 3 bases, with 8 bases left between them. Germline V gives CDR1 SQVTM, CDR2 ANQGSEA. The chain's CDR3 is CSVGLANEKLFF. DNA of the CDR3: TGCAGCGTCGGGTTGGCTAATGAAAAACTGTTTTTT.

The CDR3 spells CASKATGPLNQPQHF. The DNA of the CDR3 is TGTGCCAGTAAAGCGACAGGCCCGCTCAATCAGCCCCAGCATTTT. V usage is TRBV19 and J usage is TRBJ1-5; TRBD1 might be the D (6 bases). Trimming removed 7 bases from V and 3 bases from J, with 16 bases in between. CDR1 LNHDA and CDR2 SQIVND come from the germline V gene (reference sequence). CDR3 size: 15 residues. The variable domain in full, with the rest retrieved from reference TRBV19 and TRBJ1-5, is DGGITQSPKYLFRKEGQNVTLSCEQNLNHDAMYWYRQDPGQGLRLIYYSQIVNDFQKGDIAEGYSVSREKKESFPLTVTSAQKNPTAFYLCASKATGPLNQPQHFGDGTRLSIL.

The rearrangement joins TRBV5-1 to TRBJ1-2; D is possibly TRBD1 (6 bases). Germline CDR1 SGHRS, CDR2 YFSETQ. This CDR3 has 14 residues. V lost 4 bases and J lost 4, with 14 bases in between. The CDR3 protein is CASSPQGKVYGYTF. In nucleotides, the CDR3 is TGCGCCAGCAGCCCGCAGGGGAAGGTCTATGGCTACACCTTC. The whole variable domain, remainder taken from reference TRBV5-1 and TRBJ1-2, is KAGVTQTPRYLIKTRGQQVTLSCSPISGHRSVSWYQQTPGQGLQFLFEYFSETQRNKGNFPGRFSGRQFSNSRSEMNVSTLELGDSALYLCASSPQGKVYGYTFGSGTRLTVV.

The V call is TRBV11-2, the J call TRBJ2-6; D is ambiguous. The CDR3 consists of 15 residues. V dropped 1 base and J dropped 0 bases, with 4 bases sitting between them. CDR1 and CDR2 from the germline V gene are SGHAT and FQNNGV. CDR3 nucleotides: TGTGCCAGCAGCTTAGGCATCTCTGGGGCCAACGTCCTGACTTTC. Translating it yields CASSLGISGANVLTF.

This clone was detected only once. V and J are TRBV7-9 and TRBJ2-2; D unclear. The CDR3 spans 15 residues. Germline CDR1 reads SEHNR; CDR2 reads FQNEAQ (reference sequence). Trimming took off 2 bases at V and 7 bases at J, with 14 bases between the two ends. CDR3 coding DNA: TGTGCCAGCAGCTTATTGCCCAGTCTCGGCGGGGAGCTGTTTTTT. Its protein product is CASSLLPSLGGELFF.

This clone has a count of ten or more. This rearrangement joins TRBV5-1 to TRBJ1-5; possibly TRBD1 for D (6 bases). Germline V gives CDR1 SGHRS, CDR2 YFSETQ. The CDR3 is 14 residues long. V was shortened by 0 bases and J by 10 bases, with 14 bases between the two germline ends. CDR3 region: CASSLGRGFSPQHF. The CDR3 coding sequence is TGCGCCAGCAGCTTGGGCAGGGGATTTAGCCCCCAGCATTTT.

The chain combines TRBV7-3 with TRBJ2-5; TRBD1 matches 10 bases. Germline V gene lookup returns CDR1 SGHTA and CDR2 FQGTGA. The J segment lost 5 bases and the V segment lost 4 bases, leaving 7 bases of the junction unmatched. The CDR3 spans 15 residues. This CDR3 reads CASSSVPGQGETQYF. DNA for the CDR3: TGTGCCAGCAGCTCAGTACCGGGACAGGGGGAGACCCAGTACTTC.

The J gene is TRBJ2-1, the V gene TRBV10-1; no clear D gene. The CDR3 sequence is 15 residues long. Germline V gene sequence: CDR1 WNHNN, CDR2 SYGVQD (reference sequence). Trimming removed 6 bases at V and 6 bases at J, with 18 bases between. CDR3 nucleotide sequence: TGCGCCAGCAGCCCTGGGCTGTTTAAGGGCAATGAGCAGTTCTTC. Its translation is CASSPGLFKGNEQFF.

This clone appeared a few times. The chain recombines TRBV7-9 with TRBJ1-2; D is perhaps TRBD1 (5 bases). CDR3 length: 15 residues. With 4 bases removed from V and 4 bases from J, the gap between germline ends came to 16 bases. Germline V gene sequence: CDR1 SEHNR, CDR2 FQNEAQ (reference sequence). In nucleotides, the CDR3 is TGTGCCAGCAGCTGGGGGGGTAGTTCCCCCTATGGCTACACCTTC. Residues: CASSWGGSSPYGYTF. Variable domain in full (rest from reference TRBV7-9 and TRBJ1-2): DTGVSQNPRHKITKRGQNVTFRCDPISEHNRLYWYRQTLGQGPEFLTYFQNEAQLEKSRLLSDRFSAERPKGSFSTLEIQRTEQGDSAMYLCASSWGGSSPYGYTFGSGTRLTVV.

The chain combines TRBV10-2 with TRBJ2-7; D unclear. The germline gives CDR1 WSHSY, CDR2 SAAADI. This CDR3 is built from 14 residues. V gave up 0 bases and J gave up 5 bases, with 11 bases separating them. CDR3 loop: CASSESGSWDEQYF. The CDR3 coding sequence is TGCGCCAGCAGTGAGTCAGGTAGCTGGGACGAGCAGTACTTC.

The chain employs TRBV27 and TRBJ2-1; TRBD1 is a possible D gene (5 bases). The CDR3 spans 14 residues. With 4 bases removed from V and 10 bases from J, the gap between germline ends came to 17 bases. Germline CDR1 MNHEY, CDR2 SMNVEV (reference sequence). The CDR3 coding sequence is TGTGCCAGCAGTTCCCACAGGAGCCAGCCGGAGCAGTTCTTC. This encodes CASSSHRSQPEQFF.

The V call is TRBV18, the J call TRBJ2-1, with D possibly matching TRBD1 (6 bases). Germline V lookup: CDR1 KGHSH, CDR2 LQKENI. The CDR3 sequence is 17 residues long. The V end lost 6 bases, the J end lost 0 bases, and 18 bases lay between the germline ends. This CDR3 is CASSSTFGQTSYNEQFF. The CDR3 DNA reads as TGTGCCAGCTCTTCCACGTTTGGACAGACCTCCTACAATGAGCAGTTCTTC.

The chain employs TRBV7-9 and TRBJ1-2, with D maybe TRBD1 (5 bases). The V end was cut by 5 bases, the J end by 10 bases, with 14 bases between. CDR1 is SEHNR and CDR2 is FQNEAQ in the germline V gene (reference sequence). The CDR3 extends over 12 amino acids. For the CDR3, the DNA is TGTGCCAGCAGCCCCCGGGGCAGGCTCTACACCTTC. Encoded protein: CASSPRGRLYTF.

V usage is TRBV27 and J usage is TRBJ2-5; TRBD2 is a possible D gene (6 bases). V was shortened by 1 base and J by 2 bases, with 11 bases between the two germline ends. The CDR3 contains 15 residues. Per germline, CDR1 MNHEY and CDR2 SMNVEV (reference sequence). CDR3 DNA: TGTGCCAGCAGTTTATGGAGGGCGCAACAAGAGACCCAGTACTTC. Translation: CASSLWRAQQETQYF.

This clone was seen a single time. This chain links TRBV5-1 with TRBJ2-6; D ambiguous. The CDR3 has 15 amino acids. CDR1 SGHRS and CDR2 YFSETQ come from the germline V gene. Trimming pared 0 bases from V and 0 bases from J, leaving 4 bases between. The CDR3 loop reads CASSLGDSGANVLTF. The CDR3 nucleotides are TGCGCCAGCAGCTTGGGTGACTCTGGGGCCAACGTCCTGACTTTC.